This T cell receptor beta chain emerged from a study of spatial heterogeneity in lung cancer. CDR3 length: 15 residues. V was trimmed by 2 bases and J by 0 bases, leaving 12 bases between them. Germline-derived CDR1 and CDR2 are DFQATT and SNEGSKA (reference sequence). As to time point: blood at routine non-recurrence follow-up after resection. TCRdb re-called the 5' RACE reads with MiXCR, one entry per CDR3 protein. Here the sample spans tens of thousands of distinct CDR3 sequences, roughly a fifth being singletons. This chain links TRBV20-1 with TRBJ2-3, with D perhaps TRBD1 (5 bases). This sample comprised PBMCs, obtained at follow-up. This clonotype originated in a male donor with early-stage non-small cell lung cancer. In nucleotides, the CDR3 is TGCAGTGCTAGAACGCCCAGACAGAGCACAGATACGCAGTATTTT. It encodes CSARTPRQSTDTQYF.